The 2 T cell receptor beta chains given below trace back to one sample, sequenced in a study of blood T cell repertoires in COVID-19. Some clones are missing from TCRdb's copy, which holds only in-frame ones; the method was immunoSEQ multiplex PCR. Of more than 25,000 clones in the sample, 89% were seen once. The material sequenced was peripheral blood. These receptors came from a human donor with acute or convalescent COVID-19. The donor label of this sample is uncertain.

This chain uses TRBV2 with TRBJ2-7; D is undetermined. The CDR3 runs to 12 residues. Deletions cut 1 base from V and 4 bases from J, with 5 bases between. The germline V gene has CDR1 SNHLY and CDR2 FYNNEI. The CDR3 DNA reads TGTGCCAGCAGTGAAGTCGGGTACGAGCAGTACTTC. Its protein product is CASSEVGYEQYF.

The V call is TRBV4-3, the J call TRBJ2-7; possible D gene TRBD1, 6 bases. Trimming took off 4 bases at V and 2 bases at J, with 12 bases between the two ends. CDR1 and CDR2 from the germline V gene are LGHNA and YSLEER. The CDR3 is 14 residues long. The CDR3 reads CASSLRDNTYEQYF. The CDR3 DNA reads as TGCGCCAGCAGCCTCCGGGACAACACCTACGAGCAGTACTTC.